This T cell receptor (beta chain) was captured by sequencing in a study of shared clonotypes between healthy human individuals. Study-level points and caveats: The study found roughly 5% of naive CD4 clonotypes shared across several donors.

In replicate PCRs of sorted subsets, roughly 210 ng DNA, approximately 30,000 T cell genomes, was used. Method: immunoSEQ multiplex PCR; TCRdb's copy keeps in-frame clones and lacks some. The profile covers about 1.1 million clones, with around 77% appearing a single time and over 0.8% taken by the ten largest. Germline V lookup: CDR1 SGHVS, CDR2 FQNEAQ. CDR3 length: 18 residues. V gave up 3 bases and J gave up 3 bases; unmatched junction bases: 10. A remark on this clone: Its antigen is undetermined.

The V call is TRBV7-8, the J call TRBJ2-7; 14 bases map to TRBD2. The sequence derives from a man aged 18 to 30 in good health. Some clones in this sample may be carry-over from other donors' samples. The sequencing sample was made of memory CD4+ T cells from PBMCs. This sample's subset: CD45RA-negative fraction. CDR3 residues: CASSLVKGLAGEVYEQYF. The CDR3 coding sequence is TGTGCCAGCAGCTTGGTCAAGGGACTAGCGGGAGAGGTCTACGAGCAGTACTTC.